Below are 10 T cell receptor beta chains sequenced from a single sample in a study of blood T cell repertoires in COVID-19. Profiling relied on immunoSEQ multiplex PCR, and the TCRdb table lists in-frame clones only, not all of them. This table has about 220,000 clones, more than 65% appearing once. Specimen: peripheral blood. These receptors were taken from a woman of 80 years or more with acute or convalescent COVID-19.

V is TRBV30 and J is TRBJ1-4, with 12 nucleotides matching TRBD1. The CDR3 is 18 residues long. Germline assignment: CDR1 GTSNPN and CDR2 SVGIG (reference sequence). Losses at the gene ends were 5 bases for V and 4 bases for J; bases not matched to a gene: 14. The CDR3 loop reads CAWLRDRDRGLINEKLFF. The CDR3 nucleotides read TGTGCCTGGTTGCGAGACCGGGACAGGGGGCTTATTAATGAAAAACTGTTTTTT.

This chain's CDR3 is CASSLDRGTNEKLFF. The CDR3 bases are TGTGCCAGCAGCTTAGACAGGGGAACTAATGAAAAACTGTTTTTT. This chain links TRBV11-2 with TRBJ1-4, with TRBD1 as a possible D gene (6 bases). From germline, CDR1 is SGHAT and CDR2 FQNNGV. The length of the CDR3 is 15 residues. The ends were cut back, 0 bases at V and 1 base at J, with 6 bases in the middle.

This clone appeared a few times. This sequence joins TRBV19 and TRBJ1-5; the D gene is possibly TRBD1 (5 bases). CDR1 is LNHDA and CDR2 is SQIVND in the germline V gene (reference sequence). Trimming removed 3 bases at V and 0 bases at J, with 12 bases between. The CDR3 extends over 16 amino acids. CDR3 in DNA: TGTGCCAGTAGTATTTCTGGGGGGAATAGCAATCAGCCCCAGCATTTT. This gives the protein CASSISGGNSNQPQHF.

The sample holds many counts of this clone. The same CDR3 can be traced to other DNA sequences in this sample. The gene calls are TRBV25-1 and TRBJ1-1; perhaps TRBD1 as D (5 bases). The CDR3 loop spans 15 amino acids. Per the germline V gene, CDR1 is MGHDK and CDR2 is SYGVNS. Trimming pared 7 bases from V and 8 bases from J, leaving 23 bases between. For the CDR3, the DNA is TGTGCCAGCAAAAGAACCCACCTTGGGGCGGTGGAAGCTTTCTTT. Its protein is CASKRTHLGAVEAFF. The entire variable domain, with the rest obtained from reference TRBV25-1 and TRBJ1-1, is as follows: EADIYQTPRYLVIGTGKKITLECSQTMGHDKMYWYQQDPGMELHLIHYSYGVNSTEKGDLSSESTVSRIRTEHFPLTLESARPSHTSQYLCASKRTHLGAVEAFFGQGTRLTVV.

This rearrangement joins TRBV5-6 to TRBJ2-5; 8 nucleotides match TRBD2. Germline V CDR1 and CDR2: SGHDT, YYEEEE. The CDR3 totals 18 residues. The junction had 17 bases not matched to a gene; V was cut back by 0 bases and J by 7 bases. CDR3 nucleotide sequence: TGTGCCAGCAGCTTGGCCGGGTTCCGGGGGGGCCTCGGTGGGACCCAGTACTTC. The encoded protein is CASSLAGFRGGLGGTQYF.

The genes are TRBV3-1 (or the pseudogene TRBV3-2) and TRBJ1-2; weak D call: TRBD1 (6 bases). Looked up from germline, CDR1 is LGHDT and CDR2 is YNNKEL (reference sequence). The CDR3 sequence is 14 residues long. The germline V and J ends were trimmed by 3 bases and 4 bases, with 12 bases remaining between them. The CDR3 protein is CASSHLGTLYGYTF. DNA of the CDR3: TGTGCCAGCAGCCACCTAGGGACACTCTATGGCTACACCTTC.

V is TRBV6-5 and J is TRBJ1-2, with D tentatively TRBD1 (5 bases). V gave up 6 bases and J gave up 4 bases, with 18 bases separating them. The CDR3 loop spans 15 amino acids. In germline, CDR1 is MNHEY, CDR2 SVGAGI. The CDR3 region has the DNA TGTGCCAGCAGAAGCCCGGGACGGGGGATCTATGGCTACACCTTC. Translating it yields CASRSPGRGIYGYTF.

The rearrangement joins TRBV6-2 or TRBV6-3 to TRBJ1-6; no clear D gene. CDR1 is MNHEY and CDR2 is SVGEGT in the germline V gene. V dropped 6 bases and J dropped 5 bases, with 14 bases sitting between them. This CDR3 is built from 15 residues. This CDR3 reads CASSPWPENNSPLHF. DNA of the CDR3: TGTGCCAGCAGCCCTTGGCCGGAGAATAATTCACCCCTCCACTTT.

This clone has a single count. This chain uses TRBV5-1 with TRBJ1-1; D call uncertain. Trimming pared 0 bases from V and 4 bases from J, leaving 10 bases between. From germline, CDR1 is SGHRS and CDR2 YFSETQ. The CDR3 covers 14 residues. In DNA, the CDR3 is TGCGCCAGCAGCTTGGGGCCAGGTCTCACTGAAGCTTTCTTT. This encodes CASSLGPGLTEAFF.

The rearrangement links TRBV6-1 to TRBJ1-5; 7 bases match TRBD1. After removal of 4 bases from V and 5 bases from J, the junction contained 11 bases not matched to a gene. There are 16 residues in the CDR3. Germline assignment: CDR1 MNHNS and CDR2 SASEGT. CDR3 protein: CASSALTGMSDQPQHF. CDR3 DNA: TGTGCCAGCAGTGCATTGACAGGGATGAGTGATCAGCCCCAGCATTTT.